This TCR beta chain was obtained from a study of beta chain features in type 1 diabetes. The wider study: Examination covered around 98,000,000 sorted cells spanning all samples.

Isolated RNA was reverse transcribed in full, so expressed TCRB transcripts were sequenced. TCRdb keeps only in-frame clones here, not all; method: immunoSEQ multiplex PCR. The table records about 650,000 clones, 9.5% to 15% of them present only once. Study-level points and caveats: Lower insertion and higher deletion counts appeared at VDJ junctions in type 1 diabetes patients. Cells expressing TCR highly could be over-represented by cDNA sequencing. There was a moderate but significant shortening of TCRB CDR3s in all four CD4+ subsets of Type 1 diabetes patients.

For this clone: Its cognate antigen is unknown.

Trimming cost V 1 base and J 4 bases, with 7 bases left between them. Looked up from germline, CDR1 is MGHDK and CDR2 is SYGVNS. The CDR3 contains 14 residues. The sequence came from a young man with type 1 diabetes. The chain couples TRBV25-1 to TRBJ1-4; no clear D. The sample consisted of naive CD4+ T cells from blood. CDR3 protein: CASSESWGNEKLFF. DNA for the CDR3: TGTGCCAGCAGTGAATCCTGGGGTAATGAAAAACTGTTTTTT.